This record covers a single TCR beta chain. Antigen unknown. Stated treatment: approximately 10-day PBMC culture with coronavirus spike peptide pools or control peptides (ViraFEST assay). The record originates from a study of vaccination and CD4 T cells after COVID-19. Oncomine TCR Beta short-read sequencing was applied to DNA from cultured CD4+ T cells. TCRdb reprocessed the PCR reads via MiXCR and lists one record per CDR3 protein. The sample holds about 23,000 distinct CDR3 sequences, roughly 50% seen once. The TCR was taken from a human donor who had recovered from COVID-19. The specimen sequenced was CD4+ T cells from blood, cultured in vitro.

Here the CDR3 DNA reads TGTGCCAGCAGCTGGACAGGGCGAGGAAGGAATGGCTACACCTTC. Its translation: CASSWTGRGRNGYTF. The chain joins TRBV11-3 to TRBJ1-2, with 8 nucleotides matching TRBD1. Germline CDR1 is SGHNT and CDR2 is YENEEA. J gave up 6 bases and V 4 bases, and 10 bases lay outside the gene matches. The CDR3 has 15 residues.